This TCR beta chain was sequenced for a study of tumor and adjacent non-tumor tissue in lung cancer. V lost 7 bases to trimming and J lost 14 bases; unmatched junction nucleotides: 16. CDR1 and CDR2 (germline): WSHSY, SAAADI. This CDR3 contains 14 residues. TCRbeta libraries were built with three rounds of nested PCR, modified from ARM-PCR. TCRdb re-called the multiplex PCR reads through MiXCR, storing one row per CDR3 protein. The sample holds about 85,000 distinct CDR3 sequences; 61% are singletons and the top ten take 15%. Remarks on this clonotype: What it binds is not known.

General study points: Patients with more diverse tumor TCRs had worse survival.

RNA was extracted from bulk tissue without any cell sorting. The chain employs TRBV10-2 and TRBJ2-3; 9 bases map to TRBD1. Specimen: lung tumor tissue. This receptor was identified in a man between 70 and 80 years old with non-small cell lung cancer. The CDR3 DNA reads TGCGCCAGCACGGGAGACAGGGGGAAGGATATGCTGTATTTT. It is translated as CASTGDRGKDMLYF.